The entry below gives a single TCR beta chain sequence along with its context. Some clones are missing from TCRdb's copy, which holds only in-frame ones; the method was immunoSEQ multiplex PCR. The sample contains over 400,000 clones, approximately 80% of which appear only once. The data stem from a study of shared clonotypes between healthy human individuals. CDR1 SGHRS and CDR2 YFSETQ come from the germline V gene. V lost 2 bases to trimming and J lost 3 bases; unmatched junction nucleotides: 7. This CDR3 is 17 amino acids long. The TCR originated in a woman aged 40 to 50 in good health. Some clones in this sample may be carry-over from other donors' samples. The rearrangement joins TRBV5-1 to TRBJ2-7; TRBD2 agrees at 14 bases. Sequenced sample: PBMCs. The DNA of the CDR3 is TGCGCCAGCAGCTTAAGAACCGGGACTAGCGGGAGCTACGAGCAGTACTTC. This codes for CASSLRTGTSGSYEQYF.